This T cell receptor beta chain was observed in a study of T cell repertoires in cytomegalovirus infection. On the study more broadly: Shared public TCR beta signatures pointed to both CMV infection and a matching HLA type.

CDR1 SGHVS and CDR2 FQNEAQ come from the germline V gene. The trim removed 9 bases at V and 2 bases at J, leaving 16 bases unmatched. The CDR3 runs to 16 residues. In TCRdb, the reads were re-called with MiXCR into one record per CDR3 protein. There are 680,000 or so distinct CDR3 sequences in the sample; roughly 35% occur only once, and under 3% lies in the top ten. The sample was PBMCs. The clonotype was recovered from a human donor in good health (CMV status not recorded). Some clones in this sample may be carry-over from other donors' samples. This chain uses TRBV7-8 with TRBJ2-7, with TRBD1 identical over 7 bases. CDR3 loop: CASGALRGQDAYEQYF. As DNA, the CDR3 is TGTGCCAGTGGAGCCCTAAGAGGACAGGACGCCTACGAGCAGTACTTC.